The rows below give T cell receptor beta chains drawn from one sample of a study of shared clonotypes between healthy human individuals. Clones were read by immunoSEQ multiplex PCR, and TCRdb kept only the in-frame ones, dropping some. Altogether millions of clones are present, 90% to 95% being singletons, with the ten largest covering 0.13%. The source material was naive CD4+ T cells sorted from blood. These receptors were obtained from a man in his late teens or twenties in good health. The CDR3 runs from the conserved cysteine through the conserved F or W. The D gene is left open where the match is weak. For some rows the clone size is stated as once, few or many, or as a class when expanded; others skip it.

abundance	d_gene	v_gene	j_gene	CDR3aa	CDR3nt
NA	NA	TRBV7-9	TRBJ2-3	CASRRDSDTQYF	TGTGCCAGCAGGCGGGACTCAGATACGCAGTATTTT
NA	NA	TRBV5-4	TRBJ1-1	CASRRGSQGNTEAFF	TGTGCCAGCAGACGTGGATCACAGGGGAACACTGAAGCTTTCTTT
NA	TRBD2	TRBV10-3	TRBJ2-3	CAITLAAGGRTDTQYF	TGTGCCATCACCCTCGCAGCGGGGGGGCGCACAGATACGCAGTATTTT
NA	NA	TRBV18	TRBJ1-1	CASSRTGDTEAFF	TGTGCCAGCTCACGGACCGGGGACACTGAAGCTTTCTTT
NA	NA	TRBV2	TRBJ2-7	CASKGQSPHYEQYF	TGTGCCAGCAAAGGACAGTCACCTCACTACGAGCAGTACTTC
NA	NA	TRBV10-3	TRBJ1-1	CAISSDIGTEAFF	TGTGCCATCAGTTCGGACATCGGGACTGAAGCTTTCTTT
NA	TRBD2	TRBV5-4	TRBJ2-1	CASSPAGAGGREQFF	TGTGCCAGCAGCCCGGCGGGAGCGGGGGGGCGTGAGCAGTTCTTC
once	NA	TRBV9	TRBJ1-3	CASSVGGETIYF	TGTGCCAGCAGCGTAGGCGGGGAGACCATATATTTT
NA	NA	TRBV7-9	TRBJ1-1	CASSFDKNTEAFF	TGTGCCAGCAGCTTCGACAAGAACACTGAAGCTTTCTTT
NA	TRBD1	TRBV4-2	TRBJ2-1	CASSQVGTGINEQFF	TGTGCCAGCAGCCAAGTTGGGACAGGGATCAATGAGCAGTTCTTC
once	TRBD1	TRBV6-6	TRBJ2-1	CASSPRTGEGEQFF	TGTGCCAGCAGTCCCCGGACAGGGGAGGGTGAGCAGTTCTTC
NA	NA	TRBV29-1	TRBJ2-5	CSVVWQVGWETQYF	TGCAGCGTTGTGTGGCAGGTAGGTTGGGAGACCCAGTACTTC
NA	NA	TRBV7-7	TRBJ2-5	CASSPLTFQETQYF	TGTGCTAGCAGCCCATTGACATTTCAAGAGACCCAGTACTTC
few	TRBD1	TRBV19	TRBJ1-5	CASNPGTGFNQPQHF	TGTGCCAGTAACCCCGGGACAGGGTTTAATCAGCCCCAGCATTTT
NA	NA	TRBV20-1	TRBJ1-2	CSAWTEYGYTF	TGCAGTGCTTGGACGGAGTATGGCTACACCTTC
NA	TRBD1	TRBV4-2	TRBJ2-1	CASSQGAGTGPDHEQFF	TGTGCCAGCAGCCAAGGAGCCGGGACAGGGCCTGACCATGAGCAGTTCTTC
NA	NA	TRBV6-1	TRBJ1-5	CASSTTGNQPQHF	TGTGCCAGCAGTACAACTGGAAATCAGCCCCAGCATTTT
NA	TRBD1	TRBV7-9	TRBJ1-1	CASGRTGRMNTEAFF	TGTGCCAGTGGAAGGACAGGGAGGATGAACACTGAAGCTTTCTTT
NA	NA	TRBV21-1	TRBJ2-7	CASSKDGRTPLYEQYF	TGTGCCAGCAGCAAAGACGGCAGGACACCCCTGTACGAGCAGTACTTC
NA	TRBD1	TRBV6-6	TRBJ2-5	CASRYRQGGTQETQYF	TGTGCCAGCAGATATCGACAGGGGGGCACCCAAGAGACCCAGTACTTC
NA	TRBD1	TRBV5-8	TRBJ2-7	CASSSGRDRGYEQYF	TGTGCCAGCAGCTCCGGACGGGACAGGGGTTACGAGCAGTACTTC
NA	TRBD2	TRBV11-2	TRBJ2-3	CASSLRGGSTDTQYF	TGTGCCAGCAGCCTACGGGGGGGGAGCACAGATACGCAGTATTTT
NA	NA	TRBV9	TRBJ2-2	CASSVGLANTGELFF	TGTGCCAGCAGCGTAGGGTTAGCGAACACCGGGGAGCTGTTTTTT
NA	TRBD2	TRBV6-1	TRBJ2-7	CASSVGLVYEQYF	TGTGCCAGCAGTGTGGGACTAGTATACGAGCAGTACTTC
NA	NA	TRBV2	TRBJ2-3	CASSEGGPDTQYF	TGTGCCAGCAGTGAAGGGGGTCCGGATACGCAGTATTTT
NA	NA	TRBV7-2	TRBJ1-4	CASSPQGQGEKLFF	TGTGCCAGCAGCCCCCAGGGGCAGGGTGAAAAACTGTTTTTT
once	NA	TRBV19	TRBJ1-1	CASTEFLNTEAFF	TGTGCCAGTACGGAGTTCTTGAACACTGAAGCTTTCTTT
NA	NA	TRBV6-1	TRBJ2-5	CASSEKSKGGYQYF	TGTGCCAGCAGTGAAAAATCTAAGGGCGGGTACCAGTACTTC
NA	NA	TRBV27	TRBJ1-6	CASKLQGIYNSPLHF	TGTGCCAGCAAGCTACAGGGAATCTATAATTCACCCCTCCACTTT
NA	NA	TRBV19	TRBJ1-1	CASRLAGGVGTEAFF	TGTGCCAGTAGGTTGGCGGGGGGAGTGGGAACTGAAGCTTTCTTT
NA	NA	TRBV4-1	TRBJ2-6	CASSQVGVGANVLTF	TGCGCCAGCAGCCAAGTGGGGGTCGGGGCCAACGTCCTGACTTTC
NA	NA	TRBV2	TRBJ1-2	CASMLTGTYGYTF	TGTGCCAGCATGTTAACAGGAACCTATGGCTACACCTTC
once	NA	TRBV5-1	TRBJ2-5	CASSLLTGETQYF	TGCGCCAGCAGCTTATTAACTGGGGAGACCCAGTACTTC
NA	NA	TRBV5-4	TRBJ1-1	CASSVDSPNTEAFF	TGTGCCAGCAGCGTGGACAGCCCGAACACTGAAGCTTTCTTT
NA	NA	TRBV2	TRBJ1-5	CASSEDGGARQPQHF	TGTGCCAGCAGTGAAGACGGGGGGGCGAGGCAGCCCCAGCATTTT
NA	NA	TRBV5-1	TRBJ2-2	CASSVSGHTGELFF	TGCGCCAGCAGCGTTAGCGGACACACCGGGGAGCTGTTTTTT
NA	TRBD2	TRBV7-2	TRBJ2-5	CASSWGLAGGGETQYF	TGTGCCAGCAGTTGGGGACTAGCGGGAGGAGGAGAGACCCAGTACTTC
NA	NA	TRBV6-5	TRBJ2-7	CASTKPGLGAYEQYF	TGTGCCAGCACTAAGCCCGGTTTGGGAGCGTACGAGCAGTACTTC
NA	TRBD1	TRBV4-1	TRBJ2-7	CASSQEWGQLPYEQYF	TGCGCCAGCAGCCAAGAATGGGGACAGCTTCCCTACGAGCAGTACTTC
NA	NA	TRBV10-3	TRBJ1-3	CAISPRAGNTIYF	TGTGCCATCAGTCCCAGGGCTGGAAACACCATATATTTT
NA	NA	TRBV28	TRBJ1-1	CASSPSIFLAFF	TGTGCCAGCAGCCCCTCGATTTTCTTAGCTTTCTTT
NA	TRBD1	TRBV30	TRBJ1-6	CAWSPDRVSSYNSPLHF	TGTGCCTGGAGTCCGGACAGGGTCAGCTCCTATAATTCACCCCTCCACTTT
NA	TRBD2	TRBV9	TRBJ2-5	CASSVGGFGGRVRETQYF	TGTGCCAGCAGCGTAGGGGGCTTCGGCGGGAGGGTTAGAGAGACCCAGTACTTC
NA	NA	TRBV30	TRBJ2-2	CAWGEGTGELFF	TGTGCCTGGGGGGAAGGTACCGGGGAGCTGTTTTTT